This T cell receptor beta chain is drawn from a study of metastatic and nonmetastatic thyroid tumors. Study-level information: For malignant and benign thyroid patients, tumor or nodule tissue and blood were the sources whose repertoires were compared. Overall study findings and caveats: Malignant tumors reportedly showed significantly higher TCR beta diversity than benign nodules in both blood and tumor.

In the authors' methods: Researchers built a distant-metastasis classifier for papillary thyroid cancer that drew on CDR3 differences across clinicopathological groups. From the PCR reads, TCRdb re-called clones with MiXCR. These V and J calls rely on TCRdb rather than the paper's analysis. The sample records almost 9,500 clones, around 31% being singletons. Losses at the gene ends were 2 bases for V and 3 bases for J; bases not matched to a gene: 3. The CDR3 is 14 amino acids. The germline gives CDR1 KGHDR, CDR2 SFDVKD. Every patient was untreated before thyroid surgery. In its sample, this clone ranks as large. Its antigen is unidentified.

The sequenced sample consisted of tumor tissue. This rearrangement joins TRBV24-1 to TRBJ2-7; 7 positions agree with TRBD1. The receptor's source is a female donor with papillary thyroid cancer or a benign thyroid nodule (not recorded which). Some clones in this sample may be carry-over from other donors' samples. In DNA, the CDR3 is TGTGCCACCAGTGATTCGGGACAGTACTACGAGCAGTACTTC. This sequence encodes CATSDSGQYYEQYF.